Listed below are T cell receptor beta chains from one sample, sequenced in a study of shared clonotypes between healthy human individuals. The data were produced by immunoSEQ multiplex PCR, yet TCRdb's version contains in-frame clones alone and is incomplete. The sample comprises roughly 330,000 clones, approximately 79% of which are singletons, and around a tenth rests with the top ten. The sequenced sample consisted of memory CD4+ T cells sorted from blood. These receptors were taken from a young man in good health. The CDR3 runs from the conserved cysteine through the conserved F or W. A D gene is named only where the DNA matches it firmly. Rows may omit the clone size; those that give it use once, few, many or a size class.

>-|-|TRBV10-2|TRBJ1-1
TGCGCCAGCAGTGTAAACAGGGAGGCTTTCTTT
CASSVNREAFF
>TRBD2|once|TRBV5-5|TRBJ2-7
TGTGCCAGCAGCTTGGCGCGGGGAGCGGGACCCTCCTACGAGCAGTACTTC
CASSLARGAGPSYEQYF
>-|-|TRBV28|TRBJ1-3
TGTGCCAGCAGTCGGGGTGATAGTGGAAACACCATATATTTT
CASSRGDSGNTIYF
>-|-|TRBV6-1|TRBJ2-5
TGTGCCATCCTTTCCCGGCACCTCGGGCGGACCCAGTACTTC
CAILSRHLGRTQYF
>-|-|TRBV5-1|TRBJ2-7
TGCGCCAGCAGCTTGAGAGGGGGCGAGCAGTACTTC
CASSLRGGEQYF
>TRBD2|-|TRBV18|TRBJ2-3
TGTGCCAGCTCACCACCGAGGGGTAGCGGGGAGACTAGCACAGATACGCAGTATTTT
CASSPPRGSGETSTDTQYF
>-|-|TRBV5-1|TRBJ2-3
TGCGCCAGCAGCTTGGTTCTAGGGTCGTCGGATACGCAGTATTTT
CASSLVLGSSDTQYF
>-|-|TRBV7-3|TRBJ2-3
TGTGCCAGCAGCTTAGACGGGAGTTTTGGAGATACGCAGTATTTT
CASSLDGSFGDTQYF
>TRBD2|-|TRBV18|TRBJ2-1
TGTGCCAGCTCACCGACTAGCGGGAGGGATGAGCAGTTCTTC
CASSPTSGRDEQFF
>-|few|TRBV7-3|TRBJ2-2
TGTGCCAGCAGGCTACAGGGGAACACCGGGGAGCTGTTTTTT
CASRLQGNTGELFF
>-|-|TRBV7-2|TRBJ2-3
TGTGCCAGCAGCTTTGGTGCACCCACAGATACGCAGTATTTT
CASSFGAPTDTQYF
>-|-|TRBV11-2|TRBJ2-7
TGTGCCAGCAGCTTGTCGGCCAGCCGTTCGAAGAGCTCCTACGAGCAGTACTTC
CASSLSASRSKSSYEQYF
>TRBD1|-|TRBV2|TRBJ1-5
TGTGCCAGTCGACCGACAGGGGGCGACGGTCAGCCCCAGCATTTT
CASRPTGGDGQPQHF
>TRBD2|-|TRBV9|TRBJ2-1
TGTGCCAGCAGCCCTAAGGGACTAGCCTTCTACAATGAGCAGTTCTTC
CASSPKGLAFYNEQFF
>TRBD2|-|TRBV6-1|TRBJ2-7
TGTGCCAGCAGTGAATCTCGGCTAGCGGGAGGCCCGCGTCCCTACGAGCAGTACTTC
CASSESRLAGGPRPYEQYF
>-|-|TRBV28|TRBJ2-7
TGTGCCAGCAGGAAACCCATGGGCGTGTTCGAGCAGTACTTC
CASRKPMGVFEQYF
>-|-|TRBV6-4|TRBJ2-7
TGTGCCAGCAGTGACAGGGATTTCTACGAGCAGTACTTC
CASSDRDFYEQYF
>TRBD2|few|TRBV7-2|TRBJ2-1
TGTGCCAGCAGACGCGACGTCGGGAGGGCTCGGGAGCAGTTCTTC
CASRRDVGRAREQFF
>-|-|TRBV6-5|TRBJ2-7
TGTGCCAGCAGTTACCAGCGGCTTAGCTCCTACGAGCAGTACTTC
CASSYQRLSSYEQYF
>TRBD1|-|TRBV7-2|TRBJ2-2
TGTGCCAGCAGCTCCGGGACAGGCTCCGGGGAGCTGTTTTTT
CASSSGTGSGELFF
>-|many|TRBV30|TRBJ1-2
TGTGCCTTGTACGACAGAGACGCTAACTATGGCTACACCTTC
CALYDRDANYGYTF
>-|few|TRBV11-1|TRBJ2-7
TGTGCCAGCAATAGTCAGATTGGGGACGAGCAGTACTTC
CASNSQIGDEQYF
>-|-|TRBV18|TRBJ1-1
TGTGCCAGCTCACCACTACGGAACACTGAAGCTTTCTTT
CASSPLRNTEAFF
>TRBD1|-|TRBV7-2|TRBJ2-7
TGTGCCAGCAGCTTCAGACAGGGCCACGAGCAGTACTTC
CASSFRQGHEQYF
>TRBD2|-|TRBV11-3|TRBJ2-3
TGTGCCAGCAGCTTAGATCGAGGAAGCGGGACTATAGATACGCAGTATTTT
CASSLDRGSGTIDTQYF
>-|-|TRBV6-6|TRBJ2-3
TGTGCCAGCAGTACGACCTCAGATACGCAGTATTTT
CASSTTSDTQYF
>TRBD1|few|TRBV5-8|TRBJ1-4
TGTGCCAGCAGCCACAAGGGGGCCGGGACTAATGAAAAACTGTTTTTT
CASSHKGAGTNEKLFF
>TRBD1|-|TRBV5-6|TRBJ1-2
TGTGCCAGCAGCTTGGTCCAGGGGGCCAATGGCTACACCTTC
CASSLVQGANGYTF
>-|-|TRBV27|TRBJ2-3
TGTGCCAGCAGTTTATGGGGCAAAACAGATACGCAGTATTTT
CASSLWGKTDTQYF
>-|-|TRBV2|TRBJ1-2
TGTGCCAGCAGTGACCCGGACTTAGCTAACTATGGCTACACCTTC
CASSDPDLANYGYTF
>TRBD2|-|TRBV10-3|TRBJ2-7
TGTGCCATCAAAACTAGCGGGAGTGGATACGAGCAGTACTTC
CAIKTSGSGYEQYF
>-|-|TRBV20-1|TRBJ1-2
TGCAGTGCAAGAGGTCTAGGGGGCTACACCTTC
CSARGLGGYTF
>TRBD1|-|TRBV10-1|TRBJ2-2
TGCGCCAGCAGTGAGCCAGGACAGGGGGACACCGGGGAGCTGTTTTTT
CASSEPGQGDTGELFF
>-|-|TRBV5-1|TRBJ2-1
TGCGCCAGCAGCCGGGGGGCTGGGAATGAGCAGTTCTTC
CASSRGAGNEQFF
>TRBD1|-|TRBV30|TRBJ1-5
TGTGCCTGGAGTGTACCCACAGGGGCGATAAGCAATCAGCCCCAGCATTTT
CAWSVPTGAISNQPQHF
>-|-|TRBV5-1|TRBJ2-1
TGCGCCAGCAGCCCGGCCGGATTAGCGGTGTACAATGAGCAGTTCTTC
CASSPAGLAVYNEQFF
>-|many|TRBV2|TRBJ2-5
TGTGCCAGCAGGGAGAGGCAGAGCAATTACCAAGAGACCCAGTACTTC
CASRERQSNYQETQYF
>TRBD1|few|TRBV27|TRBJ1-2
TGTGCCAGCGGGGACAGGGAGGGATGGCATGGCTACACCTTC
CASGDREGWHGYTF
>-|-|TRBV2|TRBJ2-1
TGTGCCACCCCCGACACAGGGTCCGGAAGCTCCTACAATGAGCAGTTCTTC
CATPDTGSGSSYNEQFF
>TRBD1|-|TRBV19|TRBJ1-2
TGTGCCAGTAGTGTACAGGGGGGAGAAGATGGCTACACCTTC
CASSVQGGEDGYTF
>-|-|TRBV15|TRBJ2-7
TGTGCCACCAGCAGAGATCAGGAATCTCCTCAGCAGTACTTC
CATSRDQESPQQYF
>TRBD1|-|TRBV6-5|TRBJ1-5
TGTGCCAGCAGTCCGGGACAGGCAAATCAGCCCCAGCATTTT
CASSPGQANQPQHF
>-|-|TRBV5-6|TRBJ2-7
TGTGCCAGCAGTTCGGACCCCGCGCAATACGAGCAGTACTTC
CASSSDPAQYEQYF
>-|-|TRBV25-1|TRBJ1-6
TGTGCCAGCAGTGTGGACATTAATTCACCCCTCCACTTT
CASSVDINSPLHF
>TRBD1|few|TRBV29-1|TRBJ1-2
TGCAGCGTTCCCAGGGGGACTACTAACTATGGCTACACCTTC
CSVPRGTTNYGYTF
>TRBD2|-|TRBV5-1|TRBJ2-3
TGCGCCAGCAGCAGGACTAGCGGGATAGATACGCAGTATTTT
CASSRTSGIDTQYF
>-|once|TRBV15|TRBJ2-7
TGTGCCACCAGCCCCAGGGAGTTTTCCTACGAGCAGTACTTC
CATSPREFSYEQYF
>TRBD1|-|TRBV5-4|TRBJ1-2
TGTGCCAGCAGCTTGGCGGGGACAGCTTCAGGCTACACCTTC
CASSLAGTASGYTF
>-|-|TRBV7-6|TRBJ2-1
TGTGCCAGCAGCCTTAGACAGAGAGCGGACAATGAGCAGTTCTTC
CASSLRQRADNEQFF
>-|few|TRBV11-2|TRBJ2-7
TGTGCCAGCAGCTTGGAAAAGTTGGGTGGGATTCGGTACGAGCAGTACTTC
CASSLEKLGGIRYEQYF
>-|-|TRBV28|TRBJ1-1
TGTGCCAGCAGTTTGGGATTAACTGCTTTCTTT
CASSLGLTAFF
>-|few|TRBV5-1|TRBJ2-5
TGCGCCAGCAGCCGGGCAGGAGGGACCGAGACCCAGTACTTC
CASSRAGGTETQYF
>TRBD1|-|TRBV10-3|TRBJ2-7
TGTGCCATCAGGAGACAGGGAATGGACGAGCAGTACTTC
CAIRRQGMDEQYF
>TRBD1|-|TRBV28|TRBJ1-2
TGTGCCAGCAGTCCCGCGACAGGGCGTGGCTACACCTTC
CASSPATGRGYTF
>TRBD2|-|TRBV29-1|TRBJ2-1
TGCAGCGCTCAAGCGGGAGCCGCTGAGCAGTTCTTC
CSAQAGAAEQFF
>TRBD1|-|TRBV7-8|TRBJ1-1
TGTGCCAGCAGCTTAGGACCGACAGGGAGTGCCGCTTTCTTT
CASSLGPTGSAAFF
>-|-|TRBV2|TRBJ2-3
TGTGCCAGCAGTGCAGTAACAGGCACAGATACGCAGTATTTT
CASSAVTGTDTQYF
>TRBD1|-|TRBV10-3|TRBJ1-2
TGTGCCATCAGTGAGTCTCCCAAGGGGGCCTCCTATGGCTACACCTTC
CAISESPKGASYGYTF
>-|-|TRBV5-6|TRBJ2-3
TGTGCCAGCAGCTTGGGAAACCTGGCCCCCGCGCAGTATTTT
CASSLGNLAPAQYF